This TCR beta chain was identified during a study of cytomegalovirus exposure and HLA in healthy donors. Study as a whole: Genotyping showed roughly 86% of approximately 430 donors falling in the Caucasian-associated ancestry cluster.

On this clone: Its target is not known.

There are 15 residues in the CDR3. CDR1 and CDR2 (germline): SGHAT, FQNNGV. Trimming pared 3 bases from V and 7 bases from J, leaving 13 bases between. The PCR had 60 Vbeta and 13 Jbeta primers. In the study's own analysis: A follow-up analysis tallied around 80 million unique TCR beta chains, roughly 11 million shared. Produced via immunoSEQ multiplex PCR; TCRdb's table is partial and in-frame only. The V and J calls and clone size come from that table; D and trimming were worked out from the DNA. In the table there are roughly 150,000 clones, approximately 84% of which are singletons. Notes on the study in general: Per a prior analysis, the majority of TCR beta V segments were productive roughly 87% or roughly 30% of the time.

The V call is TRBV11-2, the J call TRBJ1-6; D is perhaps TRBD1 (5 bases). This sequence was found in a man in his thirties or forties in good health and CMV-seronegative. Sequencing was done on a sample of PBMCs. CDR3 in DNA: TGTGCCAGCAGCTTGCTAGGAGGGGAAAATTCACCCCTCCACTTT. Its protein is CASSLLGGENSPLHF.